Listed here is a single T cell receptor (beta chain). Nominally healthy donors provided the samples, though records likely missed some immune exposures. The data originate from a study of cytomegalovirus exposure and HLA in healthy donors. On the study more broadly: Findings of an earlier analysis included over 95 million unique TCR beta sequences from roughly 200 million T cells.

Trimming at V came to 4 bases and at J to 6 bases, leaving 10 bases not matched to a gene. CDR1 SGHNT and CDR2 YYREEE come from the germline V gene (reference sequence). This CDR3 is 15 amino acids long. PCR employed 60 Vbeta and 13 Jbeta primers. Produced via immunoSEQ multiplex PCR; TCRdb's table is partial and in-frame only. The sample consists of about 140,000 clones, 65% to 85% of them appearing once. What was sequenced was PBMCs. The clonotype was recovered from a male donor in good health and CMV-seronegative. This rearrangement joins TRBV5-4 to TRBJ2-7; 10 bases are shared with TRBD2. CDR3 sequence reads: CASSRKLAGVLEQYF. In DNA form, the CDR3 reads TGTGCCAGCAGCCGTAAGCTAGCGGGAGTTCTCGAGCAGTACTTC.